These 20 T cell receptor beta chains came from one sample sequenced in a study of T cells after yellow fever vaccination. One entry per CDR3 protein results from TCRdb running MiXCR on the 5' RACE reads. The sample lists 250,000 to 400,000 distinct CDR3 sequences, 3.5% to 4.5% occurring once. Specimen: PBMCs, collected 15 days after the yellow fever booster vaccination. These receptors came from a man younger than 35 who received the YFV17D yellow fever vaccine.

The chain links TRBV20-1 to TRBJ1-1, with a tentative D call TRBD1 (6 bases). Germline-derived CDR1 and CDR2 are DFQATT and SNEGSKA (reference sequence). The CDR3 runs 15 residues. The V gene lost 0 bases and the J gene lost 5 bases, with 16 bases spanning the gap. The CDR3, as DNA: TGCAGTGCTAGAGATGGGGGGGGCCCGGGGACTGAAGCTTTCTTT. It specifies CSARDGGGPGTEAFF.

This clonotype appeared many times. The V call is TRBV20-1, the J call TRBJ2-5; no reliable D call. From germline, CDR1 is DFQATT and CDR2 SNEGSKA (reference sequence). CDR3 length: 14 amino acids. Trimming pared 3 bases from V and 5 bases from J, leaving 16 bases between. CDR3 in DNA: TGCAGTGCTAGGGGTGACGCTTCGCCGGAGACCCAGTACTTC. It codes for CSARGDASPETQYF.

V is TRBV19 and J is TRBJ1-5, with 10 nucleotides matching TRBD1. V lost 5 bases to trimming and J lost 2 bases; unmatched junction nucleotides: 6. In germline, CDR1 is LNHDA, CDR2 SQIVND (reference sequence). The CDR3 runs 16 residues. CDR3 coding DNA: TGTGCCAGTAGTCTCCCCGGGACAGGGGGCAATCAGCCCCAGCATTTT. This codes for CASSLPGTGGNQPQHF.

This clonotype was counted at least ten times. This rearrangement joins TRBV7-2 to TRBJ2-5; D remains unclear. The CDR3 is 13 residues long. Trimming cost V 5 bases and J 6 bases, with 13 bases left between them. Germline loops: CDR1 SGHTA, CDR2 FQGNSA. The CDR3 region has the DNA TGTGCCAGCAGCCCCCCTGACGAAAAGACCCAGTACTTC. Its protein product is CASSPPDEKTQYF.

This clonotype was picked up a small number of times. The rearrangement links TRBV5-1 to TRBJ2-3; D unclear. V was cut by 4 bases and J by 6 bases, with 15 bases left in between. From germline, CDR1 is SGHRS and CDR2 YFSETQ. CDR3 length equals 14 residues. The CDR3 nucleotides read TGCGCCAGCAGCCGAAATAGTAGGTTGGATACGCAGTATTTT. This codes for CASSRNSRLDTQYF.

This clonotype has only a few counts. The chain has TRBV18 and TRBJ2-7; D unresolved. The CDR3 spans 13 residues. The germline V gene encodes CDR1 KGHSH and CDR2 LQKENI. Trimming shortened V by 4 bases and J by 6 bases, and 13 bases separated the two germline ends. CDR3 DNA sequence: TGTGCCAGCTCACTGGGCCCGGACGGCGAGCAGTACTTC. This translates into CASSLGPDGEQYF.

This clonotype was counted at least ten times. The gene calls are TRBV5-5 and TRBJ1-1; perhaps TRBD1 as D (6 bases). Trimming stripped 0 bases from V and 4 bases from J, with 10 bases between. This CDR3 is built from 14 residues. The germline gives CDR1 SGHKS, CDR2 YYEKEE (reference sequence). This CDR3 is CASSLEARGTEAFF. The CDR3 region has the DNA TGTGCCAGCAGCTTGGAGGCCAGGGGCACTGAAGCTTTCTTT.

This clonotype was counted a few times. The chain joins TRBV12-3 or TRBV12-4 to TRBJ2-3; a weak D match, TRBD1 (6 bases). This CDR3 has 16 residues. V shed 5 bases and J shed 1 base, with 16 bases lying between them. Written as DNA, the CDR3 is TGTGCCAGCAGTCCCTACACAGGGATTGGCACAGATACGCAGTATTTT. Its translation is CASSPYTGIGTDTQYF.

This clonotype was counted many times. The chain combines TRBV6-5 with TRBJ2-7, with TRBD1 matching 7 bases. Germline lookup yields CDR1 MNHEY and CDR2 SVGAGI. V gave up 5 bases and J gave up 5 bases; unmatched junction bases: 6. This CDR3 is 13 amino acids long. DNA for the CDR3: TGTGCCAGCAGTAGGGGACAGCTCGACGAGCAGTACGTC. It encodes CASSRGQLDEQYV.

The rearrangement uses TRBV28 and TRBJ2-1; D remains unclear. Germline CDR1 and CDR2: MDHEN and SYDVKM. The CDR3 contains 11 residues. Deletions cut 6 bases from V and 12 bases from J, with 12 bases between. The CDR3 DNA follows: TGTGCCAGCAGCCCTCGGTATTGGCAGTTCTTC. Encoded protein: CASSPRYWQFF.

The table lists this clonotype with many counts. The chain couples TRBV3-1 to TRBJ2-2; D may be TRBD2 (6 bases). Trimming removed 7 bases from V and 2 bases from J, with 14 bases in between. This CDR3 comprises 15 residues. Germline V gene data show CDR1 as LGHDT and CDR2 as YNNKEL (reference sequence). The CDR3 DNA is TGTGCCAGCAACCCGGGACTCCAAAACACCGGGGAGCTGTTTTTT. Translation: CASNPGLQNTGELFF.

This clonotype was counted between two and nine times. The chain recombines TRBV10-3 with TRBJ1-5; TRBD1 is a possible D gene (5 bases). The CDR3 sequence is 13 residues long. V was cut by 2 bases and J by 7 bases, with 9 bases left in between. The germline V gene has CDR1 ENHRY and CDR2 SYGVKD. CDR3: CAISEAGEQPQHF. The DNA for the CDR3 is TGTGCCATCAGTGAGGCGGGGGAGCAGCCCCAGCATTTT.

This clonotype was seen a few times. CDR3 DNA sequence: TGCGCCAGCAGCCAAGAATCGAGGGACAGGGCGAACACCGGGGAGCTGTTTTTT. Encoded protein: CASSQESRDRANTGELFF. The rearrangement joins TRBV4-3 to TRBJ2-2; 9 nucleotides agree with TRBD1. V lost 0 bases to trimming and J lost 0 bases; unmatched junction nucleotides: 5. CDR3 length: 18 residues. Germline-derived CDR1 and CDR2 are LGHNA and YSLEER.

This clonotype was found many times. Here the CDR3 DNA reads TGCAGTGCTAGGACTAGCGGGGGGGCTGAGCAGTTCTTC. This encodes CSARTSGGAEQFF. V gene TRBV20-1 combines with J gene TRBJ2-1; 14 nucleotides match TRBD2. V shed 3 bases, J shed 9 bases, and the junction held 1 base outside the gene matches. Germline V CDR1 and CDR2: DFQATT, SNEGSKA (reference sequence). CDR3 size: 13 residues.

This clonotype was seen repeatedly, ten times or more. V usage is TRBV20-1 and J usage is TRBJ2-1; possible D gene TRBD1, 6 bases. The V end lost 3 bases, the J end lost 0 bases, and 9 bases lay between the germline ends. The CDR3 spans 14 residues. CDR1 DFQATT and CDR2 SNEGSKA come from the germline V gene (reference sequence). CDR3 DNA: TGCAGTGCTAGGGACAGCAGCTCCTACAATGAGCAGTTCTTC. Amino acids: CSARDSSSYNEQFF.

Ten or more counts support this clonotype. J is TRBJ1-1 and V is TRBV27; D call uncertain. There are 15 residues in the CDR3. Germline assignment: CDR1 MNHEY and CDR2 SMNVEV (reference sequence). Trimming left V 5 bases short and J 1 base short, with 14 bases between. The CDR3 sequence: CASSPIGIQNTEAFF. CDR3 nucleotide sequence: TGTGCCAGCAGTCCCATTGGGATTCAGAACACTGAAGCTTTCTTT.

There are a few counts of this clonotype. This chain connects TRBV11-3 to TRBJ2-1, with D perhaps assigned TRBD1 or TRBD2 (5 bases each). Trimming stripped 5 bases from V and 0 bases from J, with 26 bases between. Germline V gives CDR1 SGHNT, CDR2 YENEEA. CDR3 size: 20 residues. As DNA, the CDR3 is TGTGCCAGCAGCCACGGTACTTTGAGCGGTGGGGCAAGCTCCTACAATGAGCAGTTCTTC. Its translation: CASSHGTLSGGASSYNEQFF.

The chain recombines TRBV6-5 with TRBJ1-2, with D uncertain. The CDR3 has 16 amino acids. Trimming left V 4 bases short and J 4 bases short, with 19 bases between. Germline V gene data show CDR1 as MNHEY and CDR2 as SVGAGI. CDR3 protein: CASSSPWTAISYGYTF. The CDR3 nucleotides read TGTGCCAGCAGTTCTCCCTGGACGGCGATAAGCTATGGCTACACCTTC.

In its sample, this clonotype was seen a few times. The chain combines TRBV2 with TRBJ1-2, with a possible D match to TRBD1 (6 bases). Trimming removed 5 bases from V and 0 bases from J, with 16 bases in between. Looked up from germline, CDR1 is SNHLY and CDR2 is FYNNEI. The CDR3 extends over 16 amino acids. The CDR3 loop is CASSREGDFANYGYTF. The CDR3 nucleotides are TGTGCCAGCAGTCGGGAGGGGGATTTCGCTAACTATGGCTACACCTTC.

Turning to this clonotype: A much larger clone differs by one base, so this may be a read error. The CDR3 DNA sequence: TGTGCCAGCAGTTACTCGTTAGGGTCTGGAAACACCATATCTTTT. Encoded protein: CASSYSLGSGNTISF. The rearrangement joins TRBV6-6 to TRBJ1-3; D gene ambiguous. Germline lookup yields CDR1 MNHNY and CDR2 SVGAGI (reference sequence). This CDR3 comprises 15 residues.